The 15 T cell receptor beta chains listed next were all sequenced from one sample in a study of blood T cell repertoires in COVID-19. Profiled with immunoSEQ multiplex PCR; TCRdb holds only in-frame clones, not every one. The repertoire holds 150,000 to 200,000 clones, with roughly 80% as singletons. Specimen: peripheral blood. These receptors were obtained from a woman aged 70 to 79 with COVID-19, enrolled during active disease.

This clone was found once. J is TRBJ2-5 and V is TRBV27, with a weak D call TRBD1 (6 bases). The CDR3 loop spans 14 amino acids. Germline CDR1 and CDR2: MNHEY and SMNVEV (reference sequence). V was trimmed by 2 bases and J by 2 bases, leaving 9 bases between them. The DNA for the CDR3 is TGTGCCAGCAGTTTAGCAGGGGTGCAAGAGACCCAGTACTTC. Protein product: CASSLAGVQETQYF.

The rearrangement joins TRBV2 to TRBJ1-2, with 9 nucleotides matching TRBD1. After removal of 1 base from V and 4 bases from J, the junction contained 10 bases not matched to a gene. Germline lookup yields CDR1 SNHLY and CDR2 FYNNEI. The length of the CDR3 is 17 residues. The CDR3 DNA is TGTGCCAGCAGTGAAGGGGGGACAGGGCAAATGTTCTATGGCTACACCTTC. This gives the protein CASSEGGTGQMFYGYTF.

CDR3 region: CASSGGTSAFF. The CDR3 DNA sequence: TGTGCCAGCAGCGGGGGGACTTCAGCTTTCTTT. The J gene is TRBJ1-1, the V gene TRBV5-6, with a weak D call TRBD1 (5 bases). V gave up 4 bases and J gave up 10 bases, with 11 bases separating them. In germline, CDR1 is SGHDT, CDR2 YYEEEE. The CDR3 has 11 amino acids.

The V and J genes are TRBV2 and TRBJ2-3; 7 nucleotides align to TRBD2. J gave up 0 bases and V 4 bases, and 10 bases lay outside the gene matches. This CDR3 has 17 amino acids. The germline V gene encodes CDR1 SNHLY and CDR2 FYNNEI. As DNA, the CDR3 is TGTGCCAGCAGTGGACCACTAGCTAGCGGTAGCACAGATACGCAGTATTTT. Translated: CASSGPLASGSTDTQYF.

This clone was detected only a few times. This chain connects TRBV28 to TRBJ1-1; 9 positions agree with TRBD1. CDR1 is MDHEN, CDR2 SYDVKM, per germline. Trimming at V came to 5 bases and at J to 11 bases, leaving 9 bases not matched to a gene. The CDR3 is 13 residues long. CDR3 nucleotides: TGTGCCAGCAGTCCCCCCCGGGACAGGGCTGCTTTCTTT. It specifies CASSPPRDRAAFF.

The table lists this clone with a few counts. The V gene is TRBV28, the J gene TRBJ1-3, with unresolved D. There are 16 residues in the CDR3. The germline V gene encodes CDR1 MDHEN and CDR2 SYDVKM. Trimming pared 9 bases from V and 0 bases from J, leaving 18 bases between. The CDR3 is CASSRPGALSGNTIYF. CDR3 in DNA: TGTGCCAGTAGCCGCCCGGGAGCCCTCTCTGGAAACACCATATATTTT.

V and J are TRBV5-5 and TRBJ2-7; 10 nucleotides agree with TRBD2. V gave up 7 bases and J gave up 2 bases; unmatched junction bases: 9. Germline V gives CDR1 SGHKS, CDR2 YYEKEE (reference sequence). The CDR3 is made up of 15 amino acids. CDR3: CASCSSLAGAYEQYF. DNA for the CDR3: TGTGCCAGCTGCTCATCCCTAGCGGGAGCCTACGAGCAGTACTTC.

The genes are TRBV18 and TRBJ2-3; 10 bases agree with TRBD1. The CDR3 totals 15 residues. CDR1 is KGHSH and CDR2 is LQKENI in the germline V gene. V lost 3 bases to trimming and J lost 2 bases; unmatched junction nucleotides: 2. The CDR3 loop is CASSPGQGVTDTQYF. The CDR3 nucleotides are TGTGCCAGCTCACCCGGACAGGGGGTCACAGATACGCAGTATTTT.

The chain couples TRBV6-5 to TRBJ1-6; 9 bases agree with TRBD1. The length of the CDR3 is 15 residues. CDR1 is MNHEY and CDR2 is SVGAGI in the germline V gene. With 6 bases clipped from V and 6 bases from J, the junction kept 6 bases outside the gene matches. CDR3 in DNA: TGTGCCAGCAGGTCTGAGGGACAGGGTAATTCACCCCTCCACTTT. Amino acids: CASRSEGQGNSPLHF.

The CDR3: CASSPPGQGEREQFF. CDR3 coding DNA: TGTGCCAGCAGCCCGCCGGGACAGGGGGAGAGAGAGCAGTTCTTC. The chain combines TRBV7-2 with TRBJ2-1; 11 positions agree with TRBD1. The CDR3 has 15 amino acids. With 5 bases clipped from V and 10 bases from J, the junction kept 10 bases outside the gene matches. CDR1 and CDR2 (germline): SGHTA, FQGNSA. The full variable domain, completed using reference TRBV7-2 and TRBJ2-1, is GAGVSQSPSNKVTEKGKDVELRCDPISGHTALYWYRQSLGQGLEFLIYFQGNSAPDKSGLPSDRFSAERTGGSVSTLTIQRTQQEDSAVYLCASSPPGQGEREQFFGPGTRLTVL.

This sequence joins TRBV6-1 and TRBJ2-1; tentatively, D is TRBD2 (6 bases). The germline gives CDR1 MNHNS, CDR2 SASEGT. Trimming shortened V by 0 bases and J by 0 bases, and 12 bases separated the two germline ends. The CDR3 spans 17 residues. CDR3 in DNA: TGTGCCAGCAGTGAAGCGTGGCTAGCGAACTCCTACAATGAGCAGTTCTTC. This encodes CASSEAWLANSYNEQFF.

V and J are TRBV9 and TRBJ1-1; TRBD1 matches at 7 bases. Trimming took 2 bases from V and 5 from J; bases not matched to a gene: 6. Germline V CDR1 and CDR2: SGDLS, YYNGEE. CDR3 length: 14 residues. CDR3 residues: CASSVGDRTTEAFF. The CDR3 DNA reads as TGTGCCAGCAGCGTCGGGGACAGAACGACTGAAGCTTTCTTT. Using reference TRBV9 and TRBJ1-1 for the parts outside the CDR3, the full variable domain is DSGVTQTPKHLITATGQRVTLRCSPRSGDLSVYWYQQSLDQGLQFLIQYYNGEERAKGNILERFSAQQFPDLHSELNLSSLELGDSALYFCASSVGDRTTEAFFGQGTRLTVV.

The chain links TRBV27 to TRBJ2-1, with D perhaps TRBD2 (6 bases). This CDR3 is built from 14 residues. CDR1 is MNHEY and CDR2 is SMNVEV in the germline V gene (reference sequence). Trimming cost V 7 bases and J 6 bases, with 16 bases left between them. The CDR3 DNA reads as TGTGCCAGCACCACTAGCAGCTTCGGCAATGAGCAGTTCTTC. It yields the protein CASTTSSFGNEQFF.

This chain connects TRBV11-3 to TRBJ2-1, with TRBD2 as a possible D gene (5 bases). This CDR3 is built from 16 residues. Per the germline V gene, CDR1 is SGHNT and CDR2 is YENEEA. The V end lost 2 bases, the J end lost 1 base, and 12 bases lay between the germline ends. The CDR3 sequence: CASSLRSGLSYNEQFF. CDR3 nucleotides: TGTGCCAGCAGCTTAAGGAGCGGTTTGTCCTACAATGAGCAGTTCTTC.

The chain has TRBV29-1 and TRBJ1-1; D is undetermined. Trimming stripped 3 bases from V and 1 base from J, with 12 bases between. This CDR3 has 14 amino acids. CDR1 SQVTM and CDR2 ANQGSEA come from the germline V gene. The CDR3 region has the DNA TGCAGCGTTGAGTCACTGGGAGGGAACACTGAAGCTTTCTTT. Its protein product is CSVESLGGNTEAFF.